This T cell receptor beta chain was sequenced in a study of identical twins. Note on this clonotype: Antigen specificity is unknown.

Whole-study findings and limits: There were fewer insertions in abundant cord blood beta clonotypes, but memory repertoires showed no such pattern. Conclusions came from cross-sectional statistical analysis, not from following the same donors.

Template switching, a step in the protocol, added a universal primer site, and cDNA carried unique molecular identifiers. MiXCR was run by TCRdb on the 5' RACE reads, yielding one entry per CDR3 protein. The repertoire includes about 18,000 distinct CDR3 sequences, around 70% of them detected once, and approximately 5.6% sits in the top ten. The origin of this receptor is a woman aged 18-29 years in good health. This table probably holds off-target reads from a library built for another chain. The sample was memory (CD45RO+) T cells sorted from blood.

CDR3 DNA: TGTGCCAGCAGCTCAAGACATAACTACGAGCAGTACTTC. The encoded protein is CASSSRHNYEQYF. The V gene is TRBV5-8, the J gene TRBJ2-7; D remains unclear. The CDR3 has 13 residues. The V gene's germline CDR1 is SGHTS and CDR2 YDEGEE. V was shortened by 3 bases and J by 3 bases, with 10 bases between the two germline ends.